One and the same sample provided the 25 T cell receptor beta chains below, sequenced in a study of shared clonotypes between healthy human individuals (dated by TCRdb to 2018 to 2021). The library was obtained by the immunoSEQ multiplex PCR assay. This immuneACCESS table, as held by TCRdb, lists in-frame sequences with V and J called but not all clones. Of the missing ones, under half trace to an unresolved V gene in checked studies; the others have no known cause. This sample comprises under 1,100,000 clones, about 84% of them detected only once. Of the sample, around 0.6% falls within the top ten clones. Material for sequencing was memory CD4+ T cells from PBMCs. This sample's cell subset or site label indicates: CD45RA-negative fraction. The receptors were gathered from a man between 18 and 29 years old in good health. Some clones in this sample may be carry-over from other donors' samples.

The chain uses TRBV28 and TRBJ2-1; 8 bases fit TRBD2. This CDR3 is 12 amino acids long. Germline values: CDR1 MDHEN, CDR2 SYDVKM. The ends lost 7 bases at V and 6 bases at J; junction bases unmatched: 2. In DNA, the CDR3 is TGTGCCAGCAAGGGACTAGTCAATGAGCAGTTCTTC. Protein sequence: CASKGLVNEQFF. Variable domain in full (rest from reference TRBV28 and TRBJ2-1): DVKVTQSSRYLVKRTGEKVFLECVQDMDHENMFWYRQDPGLGLRLIYFSYDVKMKEKGDIPEGYSVSREKKERFSLILESASTNQTSMYLCASKGLVNEQFFGPGTRLTVL.

This clone was recorded once. The chain uses TRBV4-2 and TRBJ2-1; 9 positions match TRBD1. Trimming cost V 3 bases and J 7 bases; bases outside gene matches: 7. Germline CDR1 and CDR2: LGHNA and YNFKEQ. This CDR3 is 15 amino acids long. The CDR3, as DNA: TGTGCCAGCAGCCAGCCGGGACAGGGCTCGAATGAGCAGTTCTTC. As protein: CASSQPGQGSNEQFF.

The J gene is TRBJ2-4, the V gene TRBV27; D not certain. Deletions cut 9 bases from V and 0 bases from J, with 24 bases between. The CDR3 length is 18 residues. CDR1 is MNHEY and CDR2 is SMNVEV in the germline V gene (reference sequence). The CDR3, as DNA: TGTGCCAGAGGAACGGTGCTCGCCCGAGACCCAGCCAAAAACATTCAGTACTTC. It encodes CARGTVLARDPAKNIQYF.

In its sample, this clone was seen a few times. The gene calls are TRBV4-2 and TRBJ2-3; 7 nucleotides align to TRBD1. The junction had 6 bases not matched to a gene; V was cut back by 1 base and J by 2 bases. The germline V gene encodes CDR1 LGHNA and CDR2 YNFKEQ. This CDR3 has 16 residues. This CDR3 reads CASSQGQGRDTDTQYF. The DNA of the CDR3 is TGTGCCAGCAGCCAAGGACAGGGACGAGACACAGATACGCAGTATTTT.

The sample holds a few counts of this clone. This chain joins TRBV19 and TRBJ1-5; 10 positions agree with TRBD1. There are 15 residues in the CDR3. Losses at the gene ends were 6 bases for V and 6 bases for J; bases not matched to a gene: 8. Germline CDR1 is LNHDA and CDR2 is SQIVND (reference sequence). The CDR3 DNA reads as TGTGCCAGTAGGGATGGGACAGGGGAGCGTCAGCCCCAGCATTTT. It translates to CASRDGTGERQPQHF.

The CDR3 DNA reads as TGTGCCAGCAGTCCGGGACAAAGGCAGCCCCAGCATTTT. It encodes CASSPGQRQPQHF. The V call is TRBV2, the J call TRBJ1-5, with a possible D match to TRBD1 (6 bases). The CDR3 is 13 residues long. Trimming shortened V by 5 bases and J by 7 bases, and 12 bases separated the two germline ends. CDR1 and CDR2 (germline): SNHLY, FYNNEI. The variable domain in full, completed from reference TRBV2 and TRBJ1-5, reads EPEVTQTPSHQVTQMGQEVILRCVPISNHLYFYWYRQILGQKVEFLVSFYNNEISEKSEIFDDQFSVERPDGSNFTLKIRSTKLEDSAMYFCASSPGQRQPQHFGDGTRLSIL.

The chain carries TRBV2 and TRBJ2-3; D unresolved. The germline V and J ends were trimmed by 4 bases and 10 bases, with 6 bases remaining between them. CDR3 length equals 10 residues. The germline CDR1 and CDR2 sequences are SNHLY and FYNNEI. CDR3 loop: CASSVHAQYF. The CDR3 nucleotides read TGTGCCAGCAGTGTTCATGCGCAGTATTTT.

This clone showed up just once. Distinct nucleotide sequences in the sample also encode this CDR3. The J gene is TRBJ2-2, the V gene TRBV5-1; TRBD1 matches 8 bases. The V segment lost 4 bases and the J segment 6 bases; nucleotides outside the gene matches: 2. Germline assignment: CDR1 SGHRS and CDR2 YFSETQ. The CDR3 is 13 amino acids. The CDR3 is CASSPQGAGELFF. The DNA of the CDR3 is TGCGCCAGCAGCCCACAGGGGGCCGGGGAGCTGTTTTTT.

The rearrangement links TRBV10-3 to TRBJ2-3; a possible D gene is TRBD2 (5 bases). CDR3 length equals 14 residues. Trimming left V 6 bases short and J 4 bases short, with 14 bases between. Germline V lookup: CDR1 ENHRY, CDR2 SYGVKD. The CDR3 loop reads CAIRLAARADTQYF. The CDR3 DNA reads as TGTGCCATCAGGCTAGCCGCGAGGGCAGATACGCAGTATTTT.

The chain couples TRBV30 to TRBJ1-4, with a possible D match to TRBD1 (6 bases). Germline assignment: CDR1 GTSNPN and CDR2 SVGIG (reference sequence). The CDR3 has 13 amino acids. V lost 1 base and J 8 bases, leaving 11 bases between the germline ends. Here the CDR3 reads CAWSAGAYEKLFF. The CDR3 DNA follows: TGTGCCTGGAGTGCAGGGGCCTACGAAAAACTGTTTTTT. The full variable domain, rest sourced from reference TRBV30 and TRBJ1-4, is SQTIHQWPATLVQPVGSPLSLECTVEGTSNPNLYWYRQAAGRGLQLLFYSVGIGQISSEVPQNLSASRPQDRQFILSSKKLLLSDSGFYLCAWSAGAYEKLFFGSGTQLSVL.

The chain links TRBV6-5 to TRBJ2-7; D ambiguous. The V gene lost 0 bases and the J gene lost 7 bases, with 13 bases spanning the gap. This CDR3 comprises 14 residues. CDR1 MNHEY and CDR2 SVGAGI come from the germline V gene. The CDR3 region is CASSYSRLLGEQYF. The CDR3 coding sequence is TGTGCCAGCAGTTACTCGAGGCTCTTGGGGGAGCAGTACTTC.

The V and J genes are TRBV7-9 and TRBJ1-1; weak D call: TRBD1 (6 bases). The germline gives CDR1 SEHNR, CDR2 FQNEAQ (reference sequence). The CDR3 is 16 amino acids. V dropped 0 bases and J dropped 2 bases, with 13 bases sitting between them. CDR3 nucleotide sequence: TGTGCCAGCAGCTTAGCTATCCCAGGGGAAAACACTGAAGCTTTCTTT. This sequence encodes CASSLAIPGENTEAFF.

The chain employs TRBV28 and TRBJ1-3; TRBD1 aligns across 7 bases. The CDR3 contains 14 residues. V lost 2 bases and J lost 5; bases outside the gene matches: 3. Germline CDR1 MDHEN, CDR2 SYDVKM. Here the CDR3 reads CASSLSRGRNTIYF. The CDR3 nucleotides are TGTGCCAGCAGTTTAAGTAGGGGGCGAAACACCATATATTTT.

This clone was found once. The chain carries TRBV11-2 and TRBJ1-2, with D hard to call. Germline CDR1 reads SGHAT; CDR2 reads FQNNGV. V lost 9 bases, J lost 8 bases, and 19 bases lay in between. CDR3 length: 13 residues. CDR3 bases: TGTGCCAGTCCGGACTCCCTTAAAGGGGGCTACACCTTC. Its protein is CASPDSLKGGYTF. Complete variable domain (other parts from reference TRBV11-2 and TRBJ1-2): EAGVAQSPRYKIIEKRQSVAFWCNPISGHATLYWYQQILGQGPKLLIQFQNNGVVDDSQLPKDRFSAERLKGVDSTLKIQPAKLEDSAVYLCASPDSLKGGYTFGSGTRLTVV.

This chain joins TRBV5-4 and TRBJ2-2; TRBD1 matches at 7 bases. The V gene end was trimmed by 4 bases and the J gene end by 6 bases; junction bases not matched to a gene: 6. This CDR3 has 14 amino acids. Per germline, CDR1 SGHNT and CDR2 YYREEE (reference sequence). The DNA of the CDR3 is TGTGCCAGCAGCCCCGACAGGGTTGCCGGGGAGCTGTTTTTT. This gives the protein CASSPDRVAGELFF.

The chain joins TRBV19 to TRBJ2-7, with D perhaps matching TRBD1 (5 bases). CDR3 size: 13 residues. Deletions cut 4 bases from V and 0 bases from J, with 7 bases between. Germline V lookup: CDR1 LNHDA, CDR2 SQIVND (reference sequence). The CDR3 DNA reads as TGTGCCAGTAGTACAGGGTTCTCCTACGAGCAGTACTTC. Its translation: CASSTGFSYEQYF.

Only a few counts were recorded for this clone. The chain joins TRBV28 to TRBJ2-7; no firm D call. The CDR3 covers 13 residues. Germline CDR1 MDHEN, CDR2 SYDVKM. V lost 3 bases and J lost 6, with 12 bases in between. CDR3 coding DNA: TGTGCCAGCAGTTTTGCCCCCACCCCCGAGCAGTACTTC. As protein: CASSFAPTPEQYF. The entire variable domain, with the rest obtained from reference TRBV28 and TRBJ2-7, is as follows: DVKVTQSSRYLVKRTGEKVFLECVQDMDHENMFWYRQDPGLGLRLIYFSYDVKMKEKGDIPEGYSVSREKKERFSLILESASTNQTSMYLCASSFAPTPEQYFGPGTRLTVT.

This chain links TRBV30 with TRBJ1-2; D is uncertain. CDR1 is GTSNPN, CDR2 SVGIG, per germline (reference sequence). This CDR3 spans 15 amino acids. The germline V and J ends were trimmed by 5 bases and 4 bases, with 20 bases remaining between them. CDR3 sequence (DNA): TGTGCCTGGGCCACCCCACGGAGCCGTTCCTATGGCTACACCTTC. This sequence encodes CAWATPRSRSYGYTF.

This clone was recorded once. V is TRBV28 and J is TRBJ2-7, with 7 bases lining up with TRBD1. J lost 2 bases, V lost 6 bases, and 4 bases had no gene match. Per germline, CDR1 MDHEN and CDR2 SYDVKM. The length of the CDR3 is 13 residues. This CDR3 is CASRGTVTYEQYF. Written as DNA, the CDR3 is TGTGCCAGCAGGGGGACAGTAACCTACGAGCAGTACTTC. Filled out from reference TRBV28 and TRBJ2-7, the complete variable domain reads DVKVTQSSRYLVKRTGEKVFLECVQDMDHENMFWYRQDPGLGLRLIYFSYDVKMKEKGDIPEGYSVSREKKERFSLILESASTNQTSMYLCASRGTVTYEQYFGPGTRLTVT.

The chain has TRBV13 and TRBJ1-3; D gene ambiguous. The V gene lost 5 bases and the J gene lost 4 bases, with 15 bases spanning the gap. There are 15 residues in the CDR3. The germline V gene encodes CDR1 PRHDT and CDR2 FYEKMQ (reference sequence). The CDR3 region is CASSPNLGAGNTIYF. The CDR3 bases are TGTGCCAGCAGCCCCAATCTAGGTGCCGGAAACACCATATATTTT. Full variable domain (remainder filled in from reference TRBV13 and TRBJ1-3): AAGVIQSPRHLIKEKRETATLKCYPIPRHDTVYWYQQGPGQDPQFLISFYEKMQSDKGSIPDRFSAQQFSDYHSELNMSSLELGDSALYFCASSPNLGAGNTIYFGEGSWLTVV.

The rearrangement links TRBV6-6 to TRBJ1-5; D call uncertain. Per germline, CDR1 MNHNY and CDR2 SVGAGI (reference sequence). V was shortened by 4 bases and J by 0 bases, with 10 bases between the two germline ends. The CDR3 covers 15 residues. This CDR3 reads CASSSGRHSNQPQHF. DNA for the CDR3: TGTGCCAGCAGTTCTGGCAGGCATAGCAATCAGCCCCAGCATTTT.

The rearrangement links TRBV6-5 to TRBJ2-3, with 8 positions matching TRBD1. Germline V gives CDR1 MNHEY, CDR2 SVGAGI. The CDR3 length is 14 residues. J gave up 10 bases and V 5 bases, and 11 bases lay outside the gene matches. Here the CDR3 DNA reads TGTGCCAGCAGTAAGGGACAGGCTCGAAGCTCGCAGTATTTT. Translated, it gives CASSKGQARSSQYF.

The chain links TRBV11-2 to TRBJ2-1; no clear D gene. The CDR3 spans 13 residues. CDR1 and CDR2 from the germline V gene are SGHAT and FQNNGV. The V gene lost 1 base and the J gene lost 5 bases, with 6 bases spanning the gap. This CDR3 reads CASSLGINNEQFF. The CDR3 region has the DNA TGTGCCAGCAGCTTAGGCATTAACAATGAGCAGTTCTTC.

V gene TRBV28 combines with J gene TRBJ1-5; 8 bases map to TRBD1. The CDR3 is 14 amino acids. Germline trimming cut 8 bases from V and 5 bases from J; bases unmatched to any gene: 8. CDR1 MDHEN and CDR2 SYDVKM come from the germline V gene. The CDR3 coding sequence is TGTGCCAGCGGTGGGGGACAGGCCCATCAGCCCCAGCATTTT. This translates into CASGGGQAHQPQHF.

The CDR3 loop reads CASSFGASWADTQYF. The CDR3 coding sequence is TGTGCCAGCAGCTTTGGGGCTAGCTGGGCAGATACGCAGTATTTT. J is TRBJ2-3 and V is TRBV5-5, with D perhaps given as TRBD1 or TRBD2 (5 bases each). The length of the CDR3 is 15 residues. Trimming shortened V by 2 bases and J by 4 bases, and 14 bases separated the two germline ends. Germline assignment: CDR1 SGHKS and CDR2 YYEKEE (reference sequence).